One sample yielded the 6 T cell receptor beta chains listed below, sequenced in a study of regulatory T cells in long-lasting Graves disease. Arm-PCR of CDR3 regions and iRepertoire HTBI primers were the basis on which TCR beta libraries were built. TCRdb reprocessed the multiplex PCR reads with MiXCR, giving one entry per CDR3 protein. The sample yields 350,000 to 500,000 distinct CDR3 sequences, about a sixth seen once. Time point denoted: newly diagnosed GD, antithyroid drugs for less than 3 months. Extracted RNA from PBMCs served as the source of the TCR library. In addition, the sample was reused for a study of T cells in Graves' hyperthyroidism and ophthalmopathy.

The specimen comprised peripheral blood mononuclear cells (PBMCs), sampled at new diagnosis, from a patient treated with antithyroid drugs. These receptors were collected from a woman aged 30 to 39 with Graves disease.

This clonotype has just one count. This may arise from a read error, as a much more abundant clone is one base away. The chain combines TRBV28 with TRBJ2-1, with D possibly being TRBD1 (5 bases). Trimming removed 4 bases at V and 10 bases at J, with 29 bases between. This CDR3 contains 18 residues. Germline V gives CDR1 MDHEN, CDR2 SYDVKM. In DNA form, the CDR3 reads TGTGCCAGCAGTTCAGACAGATCAATTCGTCATAAAACCTACGAGCAGTTCTTC. This encodes CASSSDRSIRHKTYEQFF.

Turning to this clonotype: A much larger clone differs from this one at a single base, so this may be a read error. The genes are TRBV28 and TRBJ2-5, with 8 bases fitting TRBD1. The CDR3 covers 13 residues. V lost 6 bases to trimming and J lost 4 bases; unmatched junction nucleotides: 4. Germline V gene data show CDR1 as MDHEN and CDR2 as SYDVKM. The CDR3 DNA reads TGTGCCAGCAGAGACAGGGGTGTAGAGACCCAGTACTTC. This codes for CASRDRGVETQYF.

This clonotype was counted at least ten times. This chain connects TRBV6-1 to TRBJ2-7, with 12 bases fitting TRBD2. Unmatched junction bases numbered 8, after V lost 5 bases and J lost 6 bases. This CDR3 is 15 amino acids long. Germline V gene sequence: CDR1 MNHNS, CDR2 SASEGT. CDR3 sequence: CASSIGLAGRGEQYF. The DNA for the CDR3 is TGTGCCAGCAGTATCGGACTAGCGGGAAGGGGCGAGCAGTACTTC.

This clonotype was seen at least ten times. The chain uses TRBV11-2 and TRBJ2-1; possible D gene TRBD2, 5 bases. Germline V gene sequence: CDR1 SGHAT, CDR2 FQNNGV. The CDR3 runs to 13 residues. V gave up 2 bases and J gave up 5 bases, with 7 bases separating them. The CDR3 loop reads CASSLTRNNEQFF. The CDR3 region has the DNA TGTGCCAGCAGCTTAACTAGAAACAATGAGCAGTTCTTC.

The genes are TRBV27 and TRBJ2-1, with TRBD2 matching over 7 bases. The CDR3 loop spans 13 amino acids. CDR1 is MNHEY, CDR2 SMNVEV, per germline (reference sequence). The V and J ends lost 4 bases and 6 bases, in that order; junction bases with no gene match: 3. Here the CDR3 reads CASSSSSGNEQFF. The CDR3 coding sequence is TGTGCCAGCAGTTCATCTAGCGGCAATGAGCAGTTCTTC.

This clonotype was found many times. The CDR3 nucleotides read TGTGCCACCAGCAACGGCATAGGTGGAAACACCATATATTTT. Amino acids: CATSNGIGGNTIYF. The rearrangement uses TRBV15 and TRBJ1-3; D not resolved. Germline values: CDR1 LNHNV, CDR2 YYDKDF (reference sequence). The V and J ends lost 4 bases and 3 bases respectively, with 10 bases between them. CDR3 size: 14 residues.